The 18 T cell receptor beta chains below all came from one sample that was sequenced in a study of T cells expressing NK-cell markers. TCRdb reanalyzed the 5' RACE reads and collapses them to one entry per CDR3 protein, without DNA. Its table lists about 260,000 distinct CDR3 sequences. What was sequenced was blood T cells: a sorted CD56 or NKG2C T cell subset, CD4+ or CD8+ T cells, or bulk PBMC T cells (not recorded which). All receptors come from a man aged 18 to 29 in good health.

V and J are TRBV6-5 and TRBJ2-2; the D call from TCRdb, TRBD2, cannot be confirmed without DNA. The germline V gene encodes CDR1 MNHEY and CDR2 SVGAGI. The CDR3 is made up of 15 amino acids. CDR3 sequence: CASSYVGSRGGELFF.

The chain links TRBV5-1 to TRBJ1-2. Germline assignment: CDR1 SGHRS and CDR2 YFSETQ. CDR3 length: 13 amino acids. The CDR3 region is CASSLSEYYGYTF.

The chain links TRBV2 to TRBJ2-1. Germline CDR1 reads SNHLY; CDR2 reads FYNNEI. The CDR3 is 13 residues long. CDR3 region: CASSAGRYNEQFF.

The chain is built from TRBV11-2 and TRBJ2-2; TCRdb's D call of TRBD1 is untestable without DNA. Per the germline V gene, CDR1 is SGHAT and CDR2 is FQNNGV. The length of the CDR3 is 18 residues. The CDR3 sequence: CASSTGTPSAESAGELFF.

This chain joins TRBV10-1 and TRBJ1-1. The CDR3 extends over 13 amino acids. Germline CDR1 reads WNHNN; CDR2 reads SYGVQD (reference sequence). The CDR3 region is CASSESGRTEAFF.

The V gene is TRBV7-8, the J gene TRBJ2-7; TCRdb lists TRBD2, though no DNA is available to test this call. Germline V CDR1 and CDR2: SGHVS, FQNEAQ. The CDR3 spans 16 residues. This chain's CDR3 is CASSSVGGRAESEQYF.

The gene calls are TRBV20-1 and TRBJ2-1; TCRdb's assignment of TRBD1 cannot be checked, as there is no DNA. Looked up from germline, CDR1 is DFQATT and CDR2 is SNEGSKA (reference sequence). The CDR3 covers 14 residues. The CDR3 loop reads CSATGTGVENEQFF.

J is TRBJ2-7 and V is TRBV20-1. The CDR3 is made up of 12 amino acids. The germline gives CDR1 DFQATT, CDR2 SNEGSKA (reference sequence). CDR3 in amino acids: CSGRSASYEQYF.

This CDR3 is CASSLYGGEGGNEQFF. V and J are TRBV12-3 or TRBV12-4 and TRBJ2-1; the TCRdb call, TRBD1, lacks DNA for checking. This CDR3 comprises 16 residues.

V gene TRBV20-1 combines with J gene TRBJ2-1; TCRdb gives TRBD2 as the D gene, but with no DNA this cannot be confirmed. Germline-derived CDR1 and CDR2 are DFQATT and SNEGSKA (reference sequence). This CDR3 has 16 amino acids. CDR3 in amino acids: CSARDLRLGGYNEQFF.

The chain joins TRBV18 to TRBJ2-7; TCRdb's assignment of TRBD1 cannot be checked, as there is no DNA. The germline gives CDR1 KGHSH, CDR2 LQKENI. The CDR3 covers 15 residues. CDR3 residues: CASSPLPGLPYEQYF.

The chain couples TRBV19 to TRBJ1-5; TCRdb's assignment of TRBD1 cannot be checked, as there is no DNA. There are 16 residues in the CDR3. The germline gives CDR1 LNHDA, CDR2 SQIVND (reference sequence). The CDR3: CASSEPGAGKYQPQHF.

The gene calls are TRBV3-1 and TRBJ2-3; TCRdb picks TRBD1, but there is no DNA to check that call. Per the germline V gene, CDR1 is LGHDT and CDR2 is YNNKEL (reference sequence). The CDR3 loop spans 17 amino acids. CDR3 in amino acids: CASSQEGPGQSTDTQYF.

V is TRBV7-3 and J is TRBJ2-7; the TRBD1 assignment by TCRdb is unverifiable without DNA. The CDR3 sequence is 13 residues long. The germline gives CDR1 SGHTA, CDR2 FQGTGA. The CDR3: CASASGPNYEQYF.

J is TRBJ2-3 and V is TRBV7-9. This CDR3 comprises 16 residues. CDR1 is SEHNR, CDR2 FQNEAQ, per germline (reference sequence). The CDR3 protein is CASSLAAGLRTDTQYF.

The rearrangement links TRBV19 to TRBJ1-5. In germline, CDR1 is LNHDA, CDR2 SQIVND (reference sequence). The CDR3 runs 13 residues. CDR3 amino acids: CASSTWEHQPQHF.

The V gene is TRBV2, the J gene TRBJ2-1. The CDR3 contains 15 residues. Germline loops: CDR1 SNHLY, CDR2 FYNNEI. This CDR3 is CASSEDVSSYNEQFF.

The gene calls are TRBV14 and TRBJ2-5; TCRdb selects TRBD2, and the lack of DNA leaves this call unchecked. This CDR3 spans 12 amino acids. Per germline, CDR1 SGHDN and CDR2 FVKESK. The CDR3 is CASRGLEETQYF. The full variable domain, its missing parts supplied by reference TRBV14 and TRBJ2-5, is EAGVTQFPSHSVIEKGQTVTLRCDPISGHDNLYWYRRVMGKEIKFLLHFVKESKQDESGMPNNRFLAERTGGTYSTLKVQPAELEDSGVYFCASRGLEETQYFGPGTRLLVL.